Listed below are T cell receptor beta chains from one sample, sequenced in a study of blood T cells in healthy people across ages. From the 5' RACE reads, TCRdb called clonotypes with MiXCR, one entry per CDR3 protein. The sample lists 910,000 or so distinct CDR3 sequences, 51% occurring once. Specimen: blood. The receptor set was obtained from a woman in her fifties or sixties in good health. The CDR3 runs from the conserved cysteine through the conserved F or W. The D gene is left open where the match is weak. The listing skips clone size in some rows; elsewhere it reads once, few, many or a size class.

v_gene: TRBV28
d_gene: .
j_gene: TRBJ2-5
abundance: .
CDR3nt: TGTGCCAGCAGGGACTATGCTGTGGAGACCCAGTACTTC
CDR3aa: CASRDYAVETQYF

v_gene: TRBV14
d_gene: .
j_gene: TRBJ1-5
abundance: .
CDR3nt: TGTGCCAGCAGCCCCCGGGGCATGGTCAATCAGCCCCAGCATTTT
CDR3aa: CASSPRGMVNQPQHF

v_gene: TRBV5-6
d_gene: .
j_gene: TRBJ2-1
abundance: .
CDR3nt: TGTGCCAGCAGCTTCGGGAGTATGCTCAGCTCCTACAATGAGCAGTTCTTC
CDR3aa: CASSFGSMLSSYNEQFF

v_gene: TRBV7-2
d_gene: .
j_gene: TRBJ2-4
abundance: .
CDR3nt: TGTGCCAGCAGCGCAGGGTTGGGCGGAAACATTCAGTACTTC
CDR3aa: CASSAGLGGNIQYF

v_gene: TRBV6-5
d_gene: .
j_gene: TRBJ2-7
abundance: .
CDR3nt: TGTGCCAGCACCCGGGACCCTTCCTACGAGCAGTACTTC
CDR3aa: CASTRDPSYEQYF

v_gene: TRBV12-3/TRBV12-4
d_gene: TRBD1
j_gene: TRBJ2-5
abundance: many
CDR3nt: TGTGCCAGCAGTTTTTCCCCTGGACAGGGCCAAGAGACCCAGTACTTC
CDR3aa: CASSFSPGQGQETQYF

v_gene: TRBV18
d_gene: TRBD1
j_gene: TRBJ2-7
abundance: few
CDR3nt: TGTGCCAGCTCACCCCCTAACAGGGGTTCCTACGAGCAGTACTTC
CDR3aa: CASSPPNRGSYEQYF

v_gene: TRBV18
d_gene: .
j_gene: TRBJ2-5
abundance: .
CDR3nt: TGTGCCAGCTCACTAGAATTGAGGAACCAAGAGACCCAGTACTTC
CDR3aa: CASSLELRNQETQYF

v_gene: TRBV6-5
d_gene: .
j_gene: TRBJ1-2
abundance: .
CDR3nt: TGTGCCAGTCGGGACACTAACTATGGCTACACCTTC
CDR3aa: CASRDTNYGYTF

v_gene: TRBV20-1
d_gene: .
j_gene: TRBJ2-2
abundance: .
CDR3nt: TGCAGTGCTAGAGCGGGGGTACAGGGGGCACTCGTTGGTAGCGGGAGCACCGGGGAGCTGTTTTTT
CDR3aa: CSARAGVQGALVGSGSTGELFF

v_gene: TRBV7-9
d_gene: .
j_gene: TRBJ2-7
abundance: .
CDR3nt: TGTGCCAGCAGCTTACTTTTTCGGCGGGGCTCCCCATACGAGCAGTACTTC
CDR3aa: CASSLLFRRGSPYEQYF

v_gene: TRBV28
d_gene: TRBD2
j_gene: TRBJ2-5
abundance: .
CDR3nt: TGTGCCAGCAGTGTAGCGGGAGGCAGAGAGACCCAGTACTTC
CDR3aa: CASSVAGGRETQYF

v_gene: TRBV20-1
d_gene: .
j_gene: TRBJ2-3
abundance: .
CDR3nt: TGCAGTGCGTTCAGGGTTGGGACAGATACGCAGTATTTT
CDR3aa: CSAFRVGTDTQYF

v_gene: TRBV3-1
d_gene: TRBD2
j_gene: TRBJ2-7
abundance: .
CDR3nt: TGTGCCAGCAGCCTTGGCGGGAGGGGGTACAATGAGCAGTACTTC
CDR3aa: CASSLGGRGYNEQYF

v_gene: TRBV7-8
d_gene: .
j_gene: TRBJ1-2
abundance: few
CDR3nt: TGTGCCAGCAGCTCGGCTGAAGACAGTTCGTACGGCTATGGCTACACCTTC
CDR3aa: CASSSAEDSSYGYGYTF

v_gene: TRBV7-8
d_gene: .
j_gene: TRBJ2-1
abundance: few
CDR3nt: TGTGCCAGCAGTTTCACTAGGAATGAGCAGTTCTTC
CDR3aa: CASSFTRNEQFF

v_gene: TRBV2
d_gene: .
j_gene: TRBJ2-5
abundance: .
CDR3nt: TGTGCCAGCTGTGAAAAGGGAATACAAGAGACCCAGTACTTC
CDR3aa: CASCEKGIQETQYF

v_gene: TRBV29-1
d_gene: .
j_gene: TRBJ2-3
abundance: many
CDR3nt: TGCAGCGGGTCGAAAGGGTTCACAGATACGCAGTATTTT
CDR3aa: CSGSKGFTDTQYF

v_gene: TRBV12-3/TRBV12-4
d_gene: TRBD1
j_gene: TRBJ2-5
abundance: few
CDR3nt: TGTGCCAGCAGTGGGGGGAGGACAGGGACGTACGAGACCCAGTACTTC
CDR3aa: CASSGGRTGTYETQYF

v_gene: TRBV2
d_gene: .
j_gene: TRBJ2-7
abundance: few
CDR3nt: TGTGCCAGCAGTGGGCAGAGCCTCTACGAGCAGTACTTC
CDR3aa: CASSGQSLYEQYF

v_gene: TRBV12-3/TRBV12-4
d_gene: TRBD1
j_gene: TRBJ2-7
abundance: many
CDR3nt: TGTGCCAGCAGCCCCGGGACAGCTTCCTACGAGCAGTACTTC
CDR3aa: CASSPGTASYEQYF

v_gene: TRBV28
d_gene: TRBD1
j_gene: TRBJ1-1
abundance: .
CDR3nt: TGTGCCTCCACACAGGGGCAGACTGAAGCTTTCTTT
CDR3aa: CASTQGQTEAFF

v_gene: TRBV20-1
d_gene: .
j_gene: TRBJ2-5
abundance: .
CDR3nt: TGCAGTGCTAGATCTAGCCGGGGTACGGAGACCCAGTACTTC
CDR3aa: CSARSSRGTETQYF